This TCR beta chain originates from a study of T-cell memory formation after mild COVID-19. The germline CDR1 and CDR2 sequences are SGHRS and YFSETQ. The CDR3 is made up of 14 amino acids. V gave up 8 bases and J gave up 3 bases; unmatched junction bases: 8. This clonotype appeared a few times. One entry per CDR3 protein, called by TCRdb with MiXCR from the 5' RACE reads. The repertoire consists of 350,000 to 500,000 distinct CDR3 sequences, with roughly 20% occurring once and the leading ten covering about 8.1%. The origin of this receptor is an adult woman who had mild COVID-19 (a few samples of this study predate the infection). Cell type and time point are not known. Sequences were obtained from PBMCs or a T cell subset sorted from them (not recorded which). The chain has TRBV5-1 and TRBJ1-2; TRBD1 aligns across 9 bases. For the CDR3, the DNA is TGCGCCAGTCGACAGGGGGACCTTGACTATGGCTACACCTTC. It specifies CASRQGDLDYGYTF.